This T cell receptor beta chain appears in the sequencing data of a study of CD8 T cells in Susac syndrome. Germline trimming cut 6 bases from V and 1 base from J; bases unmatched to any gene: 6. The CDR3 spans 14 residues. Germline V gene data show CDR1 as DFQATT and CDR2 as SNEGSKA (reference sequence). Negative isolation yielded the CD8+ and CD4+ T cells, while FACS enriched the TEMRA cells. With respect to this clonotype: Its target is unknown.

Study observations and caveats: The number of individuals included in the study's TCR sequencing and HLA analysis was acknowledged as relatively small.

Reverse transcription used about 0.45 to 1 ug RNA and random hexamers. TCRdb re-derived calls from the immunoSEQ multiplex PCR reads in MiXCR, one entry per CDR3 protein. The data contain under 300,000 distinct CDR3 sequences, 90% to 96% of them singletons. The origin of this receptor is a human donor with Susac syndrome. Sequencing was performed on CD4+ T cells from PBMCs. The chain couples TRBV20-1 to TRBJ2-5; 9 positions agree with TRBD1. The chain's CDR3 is CSAVDRGPQETQYF. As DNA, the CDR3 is TGCAGTGCGGTGGACAGGGGTCCCCAAGAGACCCAGTACTTC.